A single sample is the source of the 2 T cell receptor beta chains below, sequenced in a study of identical twins. MiXCR, run by TCRdb on the 5' RACE reads, gives a single entry per CDR3 protein. Of hundreds of thousands of distinct CDR3 sequences in the sample, 5.5% to 6.5% were seen once. Material for sequencing was naive T cells sorted from blood. The source is a man in his late teens or twenties in good health.

Ten or more counts support this clonotype. The CDR3 sequence is CSARDLGAGGTYEQYF. CDR3 sequence (DNA): TGCAGTGCTAGAGATTTAGGAGCGGGAGGGACCTACGAGCAGTACTTC. This chain joins TRBV20-1 and TRBJ2-7; 10 bases match TRBD2. Unmatched junction bases numbered 7, after V lost 0 bases and J lost 2 bases. The CDR3 spans 16 residues. Germline lookup yields CDR1 DFQATT and CDR2 SNEGSKA (reference sequence).

This clonotype has at least ten counts. CDR3 bases: TGTGCCAGCTCGACTAGCCCCTACAATGAGCAGTTCTTC. Its protein product is CASSTSPYNEQFF. The chain has TRBV7-9 and TRBJ2-1; TRBD2 agrees at 7 bases. Germline V CDR1 and CDR2: SEHNR, FQNEAQ (reference sequence). V trimming: 8 bases; J trimming: 2 bases; junction bases outside the gene matches: 3. The CDR3 runs 13 residues.